Listed below are T cell receptor beta chains from one sample, sequenced in a study of T cells after yellow fever vaccination. MiXCR, run by TCRdb on the 5' RACE reads, gives a single entry per CDR3 protein. Among 150,000 to 200,000 distinct CDR3 sequences listed, 6% to 7.5% were seen once. This specimen consisted of CD4+ T cells sorted from PBMCs, obtained more than 4 days after the first yellow fever vaccination. The receptors were sampled from a man aged 18 to 29 who received the YFV17D yellow fever vaccine. Both conserved end residues are part of each CDR3.

j_call,v_call,cdr3_aa
TRBJ2-5,TRBV7-6,CASSLLSGSAETQYF
TRBJ2-3,TRBV7-2,CASSSGWGTDTQYF
TRBJ2-1,TRBV5-1,CASSLERGGLDEQFF
TRBJ2-5,TRBV5-1,CASSPLDVRETQYF
TRBJ1-1,TRBV12-3/TRBV12-4,CASSLAGYGSTEAFF
TRBJ1-2,TRBV6-2/TRBV6-3,CASATELNYGYTF
TRBJ2-3,TRBV5-1,CASSLGQRGKDTQYF
TRBJ2-1,TRBV27,CASTAWGYNEQFF
TRBJ2-7,TRBV18,CASSPPGTVSYEQYF
TRBJ2-3,TRBV18,CASSPDRGGARADTQYF
TRBJ2-1,TRBV9,CASSVVPGGNYNEQFF
TRBJ2-3,TRBV4-1,CASSQTASGYTDTQYF
TRBJ2-2,TRBV3-1,CASSQDRYTGELFF
TRBJ1-2,TRBV12-3/TRBV12-4,CASSPLWGSGYNF
TRBJ2-2,TRBV5-4,CASSLGEGVTGELFF
TRBJ1-1,TRBV6-5,CASSYSGPQGVYTEAFF
TRBJ2-5,TRBV3-1,CASSQDPRRETQYF
TRBJ1-2,TRBV5-1,CASSSRDSYGYTF
TRBJ2-7,TRBV5-4,CASSLEGQGTLYEQYF
TRBJ1-1,TRBV2,CASTATGQPEAFF
TRBJ1-1,TRBV7-3,CASSFRQVNTEAFF
TRBJ2-5,TRBV9,CASSVGGEGTQYF
TRBJ2-3,TRBV7-2,CASSGGQEGRDTQYF
TRBJ2-2,TRBV4-1,CASSQDDRRGELFF
TRBJ2-1,TRBV5-6,CASNHRVSYNEQFF
TRBJ2-1,TRBV6-1,CASRTGTSSSYNEQFF
TRBJ1-6,TRBV7-2,CASSLAPVNSPLHF
TRBJ2-5,TRBV24-1,CATSDSRPGHETQYF
TRBJ2-4,TRBV7-9,CASSSNGWEYWAKNIQYF
TRBJ1-3,TRBV28,CASLPRGTGNTIYF
TRBJ2-3,TRBV4-2,CASSQVGRYTDTQYF
TRBJ1-1,TRBV2,CASSVQGGGTEAFF
TRBJ1-1,TRBV18,CASSPLVGTGLRNTEAFF
TRBJ1-2,TRBV4-2,CASSQDDTYSSGYTF
TRBJ1-1,TRBV6-5,CASKGFTGTTEAFF
TRBJ2-1,TRBV19,CASSIGAGQFF
TRBJ1-1,TRBV12-3/TRBV12-4,CASTPGAGRVNTEAFF
TRBJ1-6,TRBV4-2,CASSQARAGSPLHF
TRBJ1-2,TRBV12-3/TRBV12-4,CASSQEWGGDYGYTF
TRBJ2-3,TRBV7-3,CASSSIGTDTQYF
TRBJ2-1,TRBV5-1,CASSWGRDTYSYNEQFF